The rows below give T cell receptor beta chains drawn from one sample of a study of blood T cell repertoires in COVID-19. Generated by immunoSEQ multiplex PCR, the TCRdb table keeps only in-frame clones and is missing some. The data hold roughly 150,000 clones, with 80% to 90% observed a single time. The sample comprised peripheral blood. Source of these receptors: a woman aged 55-69 years with active COVID-19. Both conserved end residues are part of each CDR3. The D gene is left open where the match is weak. The size of a clone is reported for some rows only, either as once, few or many, or as a class for expanded clones.

cdr3_length j_call d_call v_call clone_size cdr3_nt cdr3_aa
16 TRBJ2-1 NA TRBV6-4 NA TGTGCCAGCAGTGACTCACCGAAGGGGTCCTACAATGAGCAGTTCTTC CASSDSPKGSYNEQFF
16 TRBJ2-3 TRBD1 TRBV4-2 NA TGTGCCAGCAGCCTAGGGCAGGGGGTTTTCACAGATACGCAGTATTTT CASSLGQGVFTDTQYF
18 TRBJ2-2 TRBD2 TRBV6-4 NA TGTGCCAGCAGTACGGGACTAGCGGGAGGGCCGGGCACCGGGGAGCTGTTTTTT CASSTGLAGGPGTGELFF
15 TRBJ1-2 TRBD1 TRBV19 once TGTGCCAGTACTAAGGGACAGACTTTTAACTATGGCTACACCTTC CASTKGQTFNYGYTF
16 TRBJ1-2 TRBD1 TRBV3-1/TRBV3-2 NA TGTGCCAGCAGCCAAGACCGGGACAGGGGGTACTATGGCTACACCTTC CASSQDRDRGYYGYTF
13 TRBJ1-5 NA TRBV30 NA TGTGCCTGGAACGCGGTGAGCAATCAGCCCCAGCATTTT CAWNAVSNQPQHF
18 TRBJ2-1 TRBD2 TRBV2 NA TGTGCCAGCAGTGAAGCGCTTCCGGGACTAGCCTCCTACAATGAGCAGTTCTTC CASSEALPGLASYNEQFF
15 TRBJ2-1 TRBD2 TRBV29-1 NA TGCACCGGGACTAGCGGGAGAAAAGGGGACAATGAGCAGTTCTTC CTGTSGRKGDNEQFF
11 TRBJ2-7 NA TRBV20-1 NA TGCAGTGCTAAGGAGGTCCACGAGCAGTACTTC CSAKEVHEQYF
15 TRBJ2-7 NA TRBV7-2 NA TGTGCCAGCAGCTTAGGTCCCACAAGGAGGAACGAGCAGTACTTC CASSLGPTRRNEQYF
13 TRBJ1-2 TRBD1 TRBV2 few TGTGCCAGCAGTGAGGTACAGGGGAAAGGCTACACCTTC CASSEVQGKGYTF
20 TRBJ2-2 TRBD1 TRBV3-1/TRBV3-2 once TGTGCCAGCAGGCCAACCGGGACAGGGGCCGGGAGGGGTAAGACCGGGGAGCTGTTTTTT CASRPTGTGAGRGKTGELFF
19 TRBJ2-7 NA TRBV4-2 NA TGTGCCAGCAGCCAAGAGCCTCCGCGGACAATCCCTATCTCCTACGAGCAGTACTTC CASSQEPPRTIPISYEQYF
17 TRBJ2-3 NA TRBV7-2 NA TGTGCCAGCAGCTTAGGATCCCGGGACATCTTCACAGATACGCAGTATTTT CASSLGSRDIFTDTQYF
13 TRBJ2-7 NA TRBV9 NA TGTGCCAGCAGCCCCCTGGGGGGCTACGAGCAGTACTTC CASSPLGGYEQYF
13 TRBJ1-6 NA TRBV10-1 NA TGCGCCAGCGCGGGCTTCCTCAATTCACCCCTCCACTTT CASAGFLNSPLHF
12 TRBJ1-4 NA TRBV29-1 NA TGCAGCTTCCTCGGAGCTAATGAAAAACTGTTTTTT CSFLGANEKLFF
17 TRBJ1-5 TRBD1 TRBV5-8 NA TGTGCCAGCAGCTTGTTCCAGGGGGCAAGAAGCAATCAGCCCCAGCATTTT CASSLFQGARSNQPQHF
14 TRBJ1-2 NA TRBV29-1 NA TGCAGCGTTGAAGGGTTGGGAATTGAGGGCGGCTACACCTTC CSVEGLGIEGGYTF
14 TRBJ1-1 NA TRBV19 NA TGTGCCACGAGCCTTGGGGAGGTCCAGGTGGGGACTTTCTTT CATSLGEVQVGTFF
16 TRBJ2-3 TRBD2 TRBV28 NA TGTGCCAGCAGTTTAAGGGGTAGCGGGAGGAGGAATACGCAGTATTTT CASSLRGSGRRNTQYF
15 TRBJ2-5 TRBD2 TRBV9 once TGTGCCAGCAGCGTAGGACTAGCGGGCCGGGAGACCCAGTACTTC CASSVGLAGRETQYF
18 TRBJ2-7 NA TRBV19 once TGTGCCAGTAGTAGGAACCCTGGGACTTACTCCATGGGCTACGAGCAGTACTTC CASSRNPGTYSMGYEQYF
16 TRBJ2-3 TRBD2 TRBV28 NA TGTGCCAGCAGTTGGGGACTAGCGGGAGTTACAGATACGCAGTATTTT CASSWGLAGVTDTQYF
19 TRBJ2-3 TRBD1 TRBV24-1 NA TGTGCCACCAGTGACTGGGCCGGACAAGGACAGGGGGCGAAAGATACGCAGTATTTT CATSDWAGQGQGAKDTQYF
12 TRBJ2-7 NA TRBV3-1/TRBV3-2 once TGTGCCAGCAGCCTCCTTTCCTACGAGCAGTACTTC CASSLLSYEQYF
22 TRBJ2-2 NA TRBV21-1 NA TGTGCCAGCAGCATCCGTCGCGGGAAACTAGCGGGAGGGCCTGGGAACACCGGGGAGCTGTTTTTT CASSIRRGKLAGGPGNTGELFF
17 TRBJ1-4 TRBD1 TRBV28 NA TGTGCCAGCAGTTCGCCGGGACAGGGGGCAACTAATGAAAAACTGTTTTTT CASSSPGQGATNEKLFF
16 TRBJ2-1 TRBD2 TRBV2 NA TGTGCCAGCAAGGCCACTCGGCTAGCGGGCAACAATGAGCAGTTCTTC CASKATRLAGNNEQFF
15 TRBJ1-2 NA TRBV4-2 NA TGTGCCAGCAGCCCAAGTGGGTTGGAGGTCAAAGGCTACACCTTC CASSPSGLEVKGYTF
15 TRBJ2-5 TRBD2 TRBV7-9 NA TGTGCCAGCAGCTGGGGGGGACTATCTGCAGAGACCCAGTACTTC CASSWGGLSAETQYF
15 TRBJ2-1 TRBD1 TRBV6-2/TRBV6-3 NA TGTGCCAGCAGCCTGGGACAGGTACGATACAATGAGCAGTTCTTC CASSLGQVRYNEQFF
14 TRBJ2-1 TRBD2 TRBV2 NA TGTGCCAGCAGCCCACTAGCGGGAGGGGATGAGCAGTTCTTC CASSPLAGGDEQFF
16 TRBJ2-2 NA TRBV7-2 NA TGTGCCAGCAGCTTGACTAGTGTCGCGAACACCGGGGAGCTGTTTTTT CASSLTSVANTGELFF
17 TRBJ2-1 TRBD2 TRBV5-1 NA TGCGCCAGCAGCCCCGGGACTAGCGGGAGGGATCGGAATGAGCAGTTCTTC CASSPGTSGRDRNEQFF
15 TRBJ2-5 NA TRBV7-2 NA TGTGCCAGCAGCTTAGCTAGCGGCAAGCAAGAGACCCAGTACTTC CASSLASGKQETQYF
18 TRBJ2-5 TRBD2 TRBV11-2 NA TGTGCCAGCAGCTCCTTCGGATCGACGACTAGCGGGGGGGAGACCCAGTACTTC CASSSFGSTTSGGETQYF
14 TRBJ1-1 NA TRBV6-1 NA TGTGCCAGCAGTGAAGTCGACAGGAACACTGAAGCTTTCTTT CASSEVDRNTEAFF
18 TRBJ2-7 TRBD1 TRBV4-1 NA TGCGCCAGCAGCCAAATCGGCGCAGGGGGCAAGATCTCCTACGAGCAGTACTTC CASSQIGAGGKISYEQYF
17 TRBJ2-1 TRBD2 TRBV5-8 NA TGTGCCAGCAGCTTGTCCCTACTAGCGGCCTCCTACAATGAGCAGTTCTTC CASSLSLLAASYNEQFF
15 TRBJ1-1 TRBD1 TRBV7-2 NA TGTGCCAGCAGCTTTCGGACAGGGAAGAACACTGAAGCTTTCTTT CASSFRTGKNTEAFF
14 TRBJ2-7 TRBD2 TRBV7-9 once TGTGCCAGCAGCCTCGGACTAGCGGGCTACGAGCAGTACTTC CASSLGLAGYEQYF
13 TRBJ2-5 NA TRBV24-1 NA TGTGCCACCAGTGAGGGGGGAGAGGAGACCCAGTACTTC CATSEGGEETQYF
17 TRBJ2-1 TRBD2 TRBV7-2 NA TGTGCCAGCAGCTTAGGGGGGACTAGCGGGACTATTAATGAGCAGTTCTTC CASSLGGTSGTINEQFF
14 TRBJ2-2 NA TRBV11-2 NA TGTGCCAGCAGCCGTAGGAGGAACACCGGGGAGCTGTTTTTT CASSRRRNTGELFF
17 TRBJ1-5 TRBD1 TRBV18 NA TGTGCCAGCTCACCACCCGGGCAGGGGGCAATCAATCAGCCCCAGCATTTT CASSPPGQGAINQPQHF
17 TRBJ2-7 NA TRBV28 many TGTGCCAGCACCCATAGGAAGACAGCCCCGTTTGGGTACGAGCAGTACTTC CASTHRKTAPFGYEQYF
16 TRBJ1-6 NA TRBV14 NA TGTGCCAGCAGCCAAGAACAGGGTTGGACTAATTCACCCCTCCACTTT CASSQEQGWTNSPLHF
13 TRBJ1-4 NA TRBV7-9 NA TGTGCCAGCAGCTTAACCGGGTACCAAAAACTGTTTTTT CASSLTGYQKLFF
12 TRBJ1-4 NA TRBV30 once TGTGCCTGGAGTCTATTCGGTGAAAAACTGTTTTTT CAWSLFGEKLFF
14 TRBJ1-6 NA TRBV28 NA TGTGCCACCCACCCCAGCTCCTATAATTCACCCCTCCACTTT CATHPSSYNSPLHF
15 TRBJ2-5 NA TRBV11-2 NA TGTGCCAGCAGCTTAGTGCGGGGGCGGGGAGAGACCCAGTACTTC CASSLVRGRGETQYF
15 TRBJ2-2 NA TRBV5-1 once TGCGCCAGCAGCTTGGCTGTCTTTTCGGGCGGGGAGCTGTTTTTT CASSLAVFSGGELFF
15 TRBJ1-1 TRBD1 TRBV30 NA TGTGCCTGGAGTGGGGACAGGGGGCGTATTACTGAAGCTTTCTTT CAWSGDRGRITEAFF
16 TRBJ1-6 NA TRBV28 NA TGTGCCAGCAGCCCTTTCCAAGGGGGAAGGAGGTCACCCCTCCACTTT CASSPFQGGRRSPLHF
14 TRBJ2-3 TRBD1 TRBV5-1 NA TGCGCCAGCAACCCGGGACAGGGGGCAGATACGCAGTATTTT CASNPGQGADTQYF
12 TRBJ2-2 NA TRBV12-3/TRBV12-4 NA TGTGCCAGCACCATAGCCACCCGGGAGCTGTTTTTT CASTIATRELFF
18 TRBJ2-5 NA TRBV24-1 NA TGTGCCACCAGTGATTTTCAGGGCGGGGACAGTCACCAAGAGACCCAGTACTTC CATSDFQGGDSHQETQYF
18 TRBJ2-1 TRBD2 TRBV4-1 NA TGCGCCAGCAGCCAAGGAAACCCTAGCGGGACGGGGAACAATGAGCAGTTCTTC CASSQGNPSGTGNNEQFF